Each of the 20 T cell receptor beta chains below was sequenced from the same sample in a study of CD8 T cells in ankylosing spondylitis. TCRdb reanalysed the 5' RACE reads using MiXCR and keeps one entry per CDR3 protein. The sample shows roughly 130,000 distinct CDR3 sequences, roughly 15% of them seen only once. The sequenced sample consisted of blood, either unsorted or a sorted T cell fraction (not recorded which). Every receptor here comes from a female donor with ankylosing spondylitis or in good health (not recorded which).

This clonotype was counted ten times or more. The chain uses TRBV7-9 and TRBJ1-1; the match to TRBD1 covers 7 bases. The J segment lost 5 bases and the V segment lost 0 bases, leaving 0 bases of the junction unmatched. CDR1 is SEHNR and CDR2 is FQNEAQ in the germline V gene (reference sequence). The CDR3 is made up of 13 amino acids. This chain's CDR3 is CASSLAQGTEAFF. As DNA, the CDR3 is TGTGCCAGCAGCTTAGCACAGGGGACTGAAGCTTTCTTT. The full variable domain, in which reference TRBV7-9 and TRBJ1-1 provide the parts outside the CDR3, is DTGVSQNPRHKITKRGQNVTFRCDPISEHNRLYWYRQTLGQGPEFLTYFQNEAQLEKSRLLSDRFSAERPKGSFSTLEIQRTEQGDSAMYLCASSLAQGTEAFFGQGTRLTVV.

This clonotype has ten or more counts. The CDR3 sequence: CAISESSPDTQYF. The DNA for the CDR3 is TGTGCCATCAGTGAGAGCAGCCCAGATACGCAGTATTTT. The chain is built from TRBV10-3 and TRBJ2-3, with D unclear. V was clipped by 2 bases and J by 4 bases, with 7 bases between them. Germline V gene data show CDR1 as ENHRY and CDR2 as SYGVKD. This CDR3 spans 13 amino acids.

This clonotype was seen repeatedly, ten times or more. The chain employs TRBV15 and TRBJ1-5, with 8 nucleotides matching TRBD1. Germline V gene data show CDR1 as LNHNV and CDR2 as YYDKDF (reference sequence). V shed 8 bases and J 3 bases; nucleotides not matched to a gene: 3. The CDR3 sequence is 13 residues long. Here the CDR3 DNA reads TGTGCCACCCAGGGGGCGTACAATCAGCCCCAGCATTTT. This codes for CATQGAYNQPQHF.

J is TRBJ2-1 and V is TRBV5-5; 9 nucleotides align to TRBD2. Germline V gene sequence: CDR1 SGHKS, CDR2 YYEKEE (reference sequence). The length of the CDR3 is 16 residues. The junction had 14 bases not matched to a gene; V was cut back by 6 bases and J by 7 bases. In nucleotides, the CDR3 is TGTGCCAGCACCCTGGTTGGCGGGAGGGCCCTTAATGAGCAGTTCTTC. Translated, it gives CASTLVGGRALNEQFF.

This clonotype has a handful of counts. The chain links TRBV7-2 to TRBJ1-5; 8 bases align to TRBD1. The V gene's germline CDR1 is SGHTA and CDR2 FQGNSA. The CDR3 loop spans 14 amino acids. J gave up 7 bases and V 3 bases, and 5 bases lay outside the gene matches. The CDR3 region has the DNA TGTGCCAGCAGCTTCGACAGGGGAAGGCAGCCCCAGCATTTT. Protein: CASSFDRGRQPQHF.

This clonotype has more than one count but fewer than ten. The chain links TRBV18 to TRBJ1-2; D call uncertain. Per germline, CDR1 KGHSH and CDR2 LQKENI. Trimming shortened V by 2 bases and J by 3 bases, and 7 bases separated the two germline ends. CDR3 size: 13 residues. The CDR3 reads CASSPSTDYGYTF. The DNA for the CDR3 is TGTGCCAGCTCACCAAGCACAGACTATGGCTACACCTTC.

The CDR3 spells CASSLGQSSYEQYF. The CDR3 DNA is TGTGCCAGCAGCTTAGGGCAGAGCTCCTACGAGCAGTACTTC. The genes are TRBV7-2 and TRBJ2-7; no clear D. CDR1 is SGHTA and CDR2 is FQGNSA in the germline V gene. Trimming took 1 base from V and 0 from J, leaving 7 bases between them. The CDR3 covers 14 residues.

This clonotype was observed a few times. The chain links TRBV12-3 or TRBV12-4 to TRBJ2-7, with TRBD1 identical over 9 bases. The CDR3 spans 15 residues. V was clipped by 3 bases and J by 7 bases; unmatched bases: 10. CDR3 sequence reads: CASSFRDRDFGEQYF. CDR3 DNA: TGTGCCAGCAGTTTCCGGGACAGGGATTTTGGGGAGCAGTACTTC.

V and J are TRBV10-2 and TRBJ2-7, with D perhaps matching TRBD2 (6 bases). Germline V gene lookup returns CDR1 WSHSY and CDR2 SAAADI. The CDR3 is 11 amino acids. Trimming pared 9 bases from V and 3 bases from J, leaving 9 bases between. The CDR3 reads CASSGDYEQYF. CDR3 sequence (DNA): TGCGCCAGTTCGGGAGACTACGAGCAGTACTTC.

This clonotype was observed a handful of times. The chain carries TRBV20-1 and TRBJ1-1, with a possible D match to TRBD1 (6 bases). The CDR3 covers 14 residues. Germline CDR1 reads DFQATT; CDR2 reads SNEGSKA (reference sequence). V gave up 0 bases and J gave up 4 bases, with 12 bases separating them. CDR3: CSARDYGRGTEAFF. The CDR3 DNA reads TGCAGTGCTAGAGATTACGGCAGGGGCACTGAAGCTTTCTTT.

The chain links TRBV13 to TRBJ2-5, with TRBD2 matching 9 bases. The length of the CDR3 is 18 residues. V shed 3 bases, J shed 5 bases, and the junction held 16 bases outside the gene matches. Germline assignment: CDR1 PRHDT and CDR2 FYEKMQ (reference sequence). CDR3 coding DNA: TGTGCCAGCAGCTTCAGTAGCGGGAGTCGGTCCAAACTGGAGACCCAGTACTTC. Amino acids: CASSFSSGSRSKLETQYF.

This clonotype was picked up many times. This sequence joins TRBV20-1 and TRBJ2-7; possibly TRBD1 for D (6 bases). The CDR3 length is 15 residues. Per germline, CDR1 DFQATT and CDR2 SNEGSKA (reference sequence). With 7 bases removed from V and 1 base from J, the gap between germline ends came to 20 bases. The DNA of the CDR3 is TGCAGTGGGGGTTTGGTGGGACACTCTTCCTACGAGCAGTACTTC. As protein: CSGGLVGHSSYEQYF.

The rearrangement uses TRBV11-2 and TRBJ2-7, with 7 nucleotides matching TRBD1. CDR1 and CDR2 from the germline V gene are SGHAT and FQNNGV. V gave up 6 bases and J gave up 3 bases; unmatched junction bases: 11. This CDR3 has 15 residues. CDR3 nucleotides: TGTGCCAGCAGAACGCCCCGGGACAGATACTACGAGCAGTACTTC. This encodes CASRTPRDRYYEQYF.

The chain is built from TRBV12-3 or TRBV12-4 and TRBJ2-3, with 7 bases matching TRBD1. This CDR3 is built from 12 residues. After removal of 6 bases from V and 7 bases from J, the junction contained 4 bases not matched to a gene. The CDR3 loop reads CASRPQGNTQYF. The CDR3 nucleotides are TGTGCCAGCAGACCACAGGGGAATACGCAGTATTTT.

The chain is built from TRBV20-1 and TRBJ1-6, with D perhaps TRBD1 (5 bases). The germline V gene encodes CDR1 DFQATT and CDR2 SNEGSKA (reference sequence). This CDR3 spans 15 amino acids. Trimming left V 0 bases short and J 9 bases short, with 15 bases between. The CDR3 loop is CSAREVEGLVSPLHF. CDR3 nucleotides: TGCAGTGCTAGAGAGGTGGAGGGACTTGTTTCACCCCTCCACTTT.

This chain joins TRBV7-2 and TRBJ2-3; the match to TRBD2 covers 12 bases. The V and J ends lost 5 bases and 2 bases, in that order; junction bases with no gene match: 8. The germline gives CDR1 SGHTA, CDR2 FQGNSA. This CDR3 has 17 residues. As DNA, the CDR3 is TGTGCCAGCAGCCCTATCAGACTAGCGGGAGCCACAGATACGCAGTATTTT. Protein product: CASSPIRLAGATDTQYF. Based on the CDR3 plus reference TRBV7-2 and TRBJ2-3, the full variable domain is GAGVSQSPSNKVTEKGKDVELRCDPISGHTALYWYRQSLGQGLEFLIYFQGNSAPDKSGLPSDRFSAERTGGSVSTLTIQRTQQEDSAVYLCASSPIRLAGATDTQYFGPGTRLTVL.

This clonotype came up a few times. The rearrangement links TRBV9 to TRBJ2-3, with TRBD2 matching over 8 bases. The CDR3 contains 15 residues. Looked up from germline, CDR1 is SGDLS and CDR2 is YYNGEE. Trimming took 4 bases from V and 0 from J; bases not matched to a gene: 4. The CDR3 nucleotides are TGTGCCAGCAGCAACCGGGAGGGAAGCACAGATACGCAGTATTTT. Its translation is CASSNREGSTDTQYF.

Only a few counts were recorded for this clonotype. The chain joins TRBV7-9 to TRBJ1-6, with 8 bases fitting TRBD1. V trimming: 3 bases; J trimming: 9 bases; junction bases outside the gene matches: 7. The CDR3 loop spans 15 amino acids. The germline gives CDR1 SEHNR, CDR2 FQNEAQ (reference sequence). The CDR3: CASSLGTGGFSPLHF. CDR3 sequence (DNA): TGTGCCAGCAGCTTGGGGACAGGTGGATTTTCACCCCTCCACTTT.

This clonotype was seen many times. The chain couples TRBV6-5 to TRBJ2-2; D unresolved. The V end lost 2 bases, the J end lost 3 bases, and 7 bases lay between the germline ends. The CDR3 length is 14 residues. Germline CDR1 is MNHEY and CDR2 is SVGAGI. In DNA form, the CDR3 reads TGTGCCAGCAGTTACAACTTTGACACCGGGGAGCTGTTTTTT. It codes for CASSYNFDTGELFF.

This clonotype was counted at least ten times. V gene TRBV20-1 combines with J gene TRBJ2-1; 7 bases map to TRBD2. This CDR3 has 13 residues. J lost 2 bases, V lost 5 bases, and 3 bases had no gene match. The germline CDR1 and CDR2 sequences are DFQATT and SNEGSKA (reference sequence). CDR3 amino acids: CSAHGGTYNEQFF. The CDR3 coding sequence is TGCAGTGCTCACGGGGGGACCTACAATGAGCAGTTCTTC.